This is a list of T cell receptor beta chains from one sample in a study of CD4 T cells in relation to SARS-CoV-2 and coronaviruses. Antigens for these TCRs are unknown. Data came from immunoSEQ multiplex PCR; TCRdb stores just in-frame clones and leaves some out. This table holds roughly 18,000 clones, 78% found once. The sequencing sample was made of CD4+ T cells from PBMCs, cultured in vitro. The receptor set was obtained from a human donor in good health. The CDR3 runs from the conserved cysteine through the conserved F or W. The D gene is left open where the match is weak. Where a row states a size, it is once, few, many or the class of an expanded clone; other rows omit it.

j_gene	abundance	d_gene	v_gene	CDR3nt	CDR3aa
TRBJ2-2	-	TRBD2	TRBV5-1	TGCGCCAGCAGCCTCCGGACTAGCGGAAACACCGGGGAGCTGTTTTTT	CASSLRTSGNTGELFF
TRBJ2-3	-	TRBD1	TRBV19	TGTGCCAGTAGTATAGGTTCCGGGACAGGCTCTAGCACAGATACGCAGTATTTT	CASSIGSGTGSSTDTQYF
TRBJ2-7	-	-	TRBV6-1	TGTGCCAGCAGTGGGGTTAGAGGCAGCCCACTAGTCACCTACGAGCAGTACTTC	CASSGVRGSPLVTYEQYF
TRBJ2-2	-	-	TRBV6-4	TGTGCCAGCAGTTATGACGGTATCACCGGGGAGCTGTTTTTT	CASSYDGITGELFF
TRBJ2-7	-	TRBD1	TRBV5-5	TGTGCCAGCAGCCAGACAGGGAACTCCTACGAGCAGTACTTC	CASSQTGNSYEQYF
TRBJ2-3	few	-	TRBV20-1	TGCAGTGCTACTCGAGATACGCAGTATTTT	CSATRDTQYF
TRBJ1-1	-	TRBD1	TRBV23-1	TGCGCCAGCAGTCAATCGCTGCGAGGACAGGTCTCCACTGAAGCTTTCTTT	CASSQSLRGQVSTEAFF
TRBJ1-1	-	-	TRBV10-3	TGTGCCATCATGTTTGGGAGCGACACTGAAGCTTTCTTT	CAIMFGSDTEAFF
TRBJ2-5	-	-	TRBV5-4	TGTGCCAGCAGCTTCAACAGCCAAGAGACCCAGTACTTC	CASSFNSQETQYF
TRBJ2-7	-	-	TRBV6-5	TGTGCCAGCGGGCAATACGAGCAGTACTTC	CASGQYEQYF
TRBJ1-1	few	-	TRBV6-2/TRBV6-3	TGTGCCAGCAGCAGCCCGGGAAGGAACACTGAAGCTTTCTTT	CASSSPGRNTEAFF
TRBJ1-1	-	-	TRBV5-5	TGTGCCAGCAGCATCCGGGGGAACACTGAAGCTTTCTTT	CASSIRGNTEAFF
TRBJ1-1	-	-	TRBV2	TGTGCCAGCATCGGCCGGGGCCAGCTGAACACTGAAGCTTTCTTT	CASIGRGQLNTEAFF